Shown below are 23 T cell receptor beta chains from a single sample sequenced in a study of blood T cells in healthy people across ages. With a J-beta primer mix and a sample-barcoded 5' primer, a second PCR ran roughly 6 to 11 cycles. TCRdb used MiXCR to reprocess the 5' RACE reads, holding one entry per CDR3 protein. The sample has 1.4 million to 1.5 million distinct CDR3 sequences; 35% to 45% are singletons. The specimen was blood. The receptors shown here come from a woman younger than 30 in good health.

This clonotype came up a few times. The DNA of the CDR3 is TGTGCCAGCAGCGATGTTATGACGACTGGTTTGGGGGCCCAGTACTTC. It codes for CASSDVMTTGLGAQYF. J is TRBJ2-5 and V is TRBV7-9; D is tentatively TRBD1 or TRBD2 (5 bases each). The germline V gene encodes CDR1 SEHNR and CDR2 FQNEAQ (reference sequence). The CDR3 length is 16 residues. Trimming stripped 5 bases from V and 9 bases from J, with 25 bases between.

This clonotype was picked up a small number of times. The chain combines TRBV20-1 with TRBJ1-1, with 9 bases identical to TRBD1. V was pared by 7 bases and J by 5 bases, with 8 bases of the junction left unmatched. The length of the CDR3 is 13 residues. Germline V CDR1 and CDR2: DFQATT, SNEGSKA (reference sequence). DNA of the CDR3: TGCAGTGTTAGGGGACAGGGAGGAACTGAAGCTTTCTTT. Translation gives CSVRGQGGTEAFF.

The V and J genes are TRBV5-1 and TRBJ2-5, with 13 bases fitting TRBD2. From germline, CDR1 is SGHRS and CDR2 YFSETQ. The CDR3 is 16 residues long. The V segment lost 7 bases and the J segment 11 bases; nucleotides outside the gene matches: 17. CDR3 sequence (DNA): TGCGCCAGCGAGCTGACTAGCGGGGGGACCTACAATGAGCAGTACTTC. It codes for CASELTSGGTYNEQYF.

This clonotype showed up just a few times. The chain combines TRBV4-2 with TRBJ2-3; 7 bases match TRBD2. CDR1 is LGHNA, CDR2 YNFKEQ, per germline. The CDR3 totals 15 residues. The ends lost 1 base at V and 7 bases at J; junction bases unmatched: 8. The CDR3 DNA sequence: TGTGCCAGCAGCCAAGTGGAAGCGGGGTCTAATACGCAGTATTTT. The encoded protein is CASSQVEAGSNTQYF.

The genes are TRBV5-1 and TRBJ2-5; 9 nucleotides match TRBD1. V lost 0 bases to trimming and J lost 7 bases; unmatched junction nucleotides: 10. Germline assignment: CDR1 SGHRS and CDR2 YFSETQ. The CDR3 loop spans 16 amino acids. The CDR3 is CASSLEQGALAATQYF. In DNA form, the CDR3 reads TGCGCCAGCAGCTTGGAACAGGGGGCTCTTGCGGCGACCCAGTACTTC.

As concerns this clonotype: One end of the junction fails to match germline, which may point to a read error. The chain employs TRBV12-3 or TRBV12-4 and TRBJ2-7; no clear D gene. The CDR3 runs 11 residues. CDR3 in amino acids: CAGSLGAEQYF. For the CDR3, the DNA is TGTGCCGGCAGTCTCGGCGCCGAGCAGTACTTC.

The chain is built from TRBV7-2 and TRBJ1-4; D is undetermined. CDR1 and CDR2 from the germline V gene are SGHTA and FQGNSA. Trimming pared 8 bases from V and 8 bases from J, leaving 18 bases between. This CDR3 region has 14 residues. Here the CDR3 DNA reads TGTGCCAGCTCCCTTAAGCGGTTCACGGAAAAACTGTTTTTT. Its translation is CASSLKRFTEKLFF.

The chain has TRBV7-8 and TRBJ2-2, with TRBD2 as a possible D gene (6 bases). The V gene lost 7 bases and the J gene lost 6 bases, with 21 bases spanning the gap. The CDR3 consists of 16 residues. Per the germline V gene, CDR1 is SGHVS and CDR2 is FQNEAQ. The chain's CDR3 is CASTERRGPFSGELFF. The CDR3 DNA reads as TGTGCCAGCACCGAGAGGCGGGGTCCCTTCTCCGGGGAGCTGTTTTTT.

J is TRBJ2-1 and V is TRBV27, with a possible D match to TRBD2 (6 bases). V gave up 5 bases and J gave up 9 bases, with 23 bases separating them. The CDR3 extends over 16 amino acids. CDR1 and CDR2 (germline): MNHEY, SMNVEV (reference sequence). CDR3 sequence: CASSDLVGGPTGEQFF. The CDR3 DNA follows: TGTGCCAGCAGTGATTTGGTCGGGGGACCTACGGGTGAGCAGTTCTTC.

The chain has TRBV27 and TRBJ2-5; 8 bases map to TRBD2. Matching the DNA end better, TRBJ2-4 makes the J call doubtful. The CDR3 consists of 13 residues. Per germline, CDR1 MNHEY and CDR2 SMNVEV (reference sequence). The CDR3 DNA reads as TGTGCCAGCAGTTTACGGGAGGGAAACATTCAGTACTTC. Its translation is CASSLREGNIQYF.

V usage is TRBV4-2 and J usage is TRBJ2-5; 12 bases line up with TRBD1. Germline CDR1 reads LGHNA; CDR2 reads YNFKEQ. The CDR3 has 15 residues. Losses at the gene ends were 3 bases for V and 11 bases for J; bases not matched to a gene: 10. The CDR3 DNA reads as TGTGCCAGCAGCCATCCTGGGACAGGGGGCAATGAGCAGTACTTC. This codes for CASSHPGTGGNEQYF.

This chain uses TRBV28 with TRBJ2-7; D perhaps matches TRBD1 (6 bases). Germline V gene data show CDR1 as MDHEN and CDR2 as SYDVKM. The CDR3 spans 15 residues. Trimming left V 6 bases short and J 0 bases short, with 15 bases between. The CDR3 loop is CASSNPGTSSYEQYF. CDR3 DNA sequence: TGTGCCAGCAGCAATCCGGGGACAAGCTCCTACGAGCAGTACTTC.

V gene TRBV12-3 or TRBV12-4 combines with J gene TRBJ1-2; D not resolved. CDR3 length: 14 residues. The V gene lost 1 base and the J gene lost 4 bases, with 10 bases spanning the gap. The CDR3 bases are TGTGCCAGCAGTTTAGGTCGAGGGCCCTATGGCTACACCTTC. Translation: CASSLGRGPYGYTF.

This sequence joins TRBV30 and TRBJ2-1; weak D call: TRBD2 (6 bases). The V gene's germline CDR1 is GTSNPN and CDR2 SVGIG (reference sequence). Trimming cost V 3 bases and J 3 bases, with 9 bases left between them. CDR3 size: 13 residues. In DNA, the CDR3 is TGTGCCTGGAGGCACGGGGGCTACAATGAGCAGTTCTTC. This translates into CAWRHGGYNEQFF.

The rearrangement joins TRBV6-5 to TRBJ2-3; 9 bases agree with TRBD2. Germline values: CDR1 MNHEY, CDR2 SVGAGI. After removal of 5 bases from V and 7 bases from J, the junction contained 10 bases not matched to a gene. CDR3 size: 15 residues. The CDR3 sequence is CASSDSGGIKYTQYF. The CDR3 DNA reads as TGTGCCAGCAGTGATAGCGGGGGAATTAAATATACGCAGTATTTT.

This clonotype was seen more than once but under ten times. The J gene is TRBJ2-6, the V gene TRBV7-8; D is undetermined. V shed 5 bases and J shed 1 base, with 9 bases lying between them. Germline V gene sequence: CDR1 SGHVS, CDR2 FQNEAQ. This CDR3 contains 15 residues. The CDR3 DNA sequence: TGTGCCAGCAGCGTGTCCATGTCTGGGGCCAACGTCCTGACTTTC. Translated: CASSVSMSGANVLTF. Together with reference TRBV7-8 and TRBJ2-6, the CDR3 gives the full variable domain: GAGVSQSPRYKVAKRGQDVALRCDPISGHVSLFWYQQALGQGPEFLTYFQNEAQLDKSGLPSDRFFAERPEGSVSTLKIQRTQQEDSAVYLCASSVSMSGANVLTFGAGSRLTVL.

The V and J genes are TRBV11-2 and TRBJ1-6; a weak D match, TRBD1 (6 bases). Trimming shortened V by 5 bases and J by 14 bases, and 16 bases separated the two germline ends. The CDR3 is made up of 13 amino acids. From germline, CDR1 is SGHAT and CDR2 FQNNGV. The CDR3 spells CASSPTPTGSLHF. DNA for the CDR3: TGTGCCAGCAGCCCGACCCCTACAGGGTCCCTCCACTTT.

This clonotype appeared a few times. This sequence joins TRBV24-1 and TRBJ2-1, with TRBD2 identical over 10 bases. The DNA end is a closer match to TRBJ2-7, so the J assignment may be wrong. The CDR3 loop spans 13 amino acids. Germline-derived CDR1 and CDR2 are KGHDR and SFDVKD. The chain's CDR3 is CANRTSGYNEQYF. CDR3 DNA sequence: TGTGCCAATCGGACTAGCGGCTACAATGAGCAGTACTTC.

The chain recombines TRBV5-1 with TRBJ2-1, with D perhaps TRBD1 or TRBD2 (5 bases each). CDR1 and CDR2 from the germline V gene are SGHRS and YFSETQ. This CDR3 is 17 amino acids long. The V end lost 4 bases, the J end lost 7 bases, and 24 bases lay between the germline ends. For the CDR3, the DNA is TGCGCCAGCAGCGTGGGGGTTTTAGCCGACCCATTTAATGAGCAGTTCTTC. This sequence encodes CASSVGVLADPFNEQFF.

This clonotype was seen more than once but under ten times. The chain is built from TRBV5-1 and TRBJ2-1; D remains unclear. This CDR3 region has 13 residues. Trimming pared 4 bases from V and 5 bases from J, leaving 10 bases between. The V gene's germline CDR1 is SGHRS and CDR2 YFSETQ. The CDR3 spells CASSPVQHNEQFF. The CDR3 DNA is TGCGCCAGCAGCCCGGTACAGCACAATGAGCAGTTCTTC.

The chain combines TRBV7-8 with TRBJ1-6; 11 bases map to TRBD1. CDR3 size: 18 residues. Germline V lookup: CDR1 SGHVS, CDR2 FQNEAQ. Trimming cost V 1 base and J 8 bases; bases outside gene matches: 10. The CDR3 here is CASSLGVTGTGGDSPLHF. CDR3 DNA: TGTGCCAGCAGCTTAGGGGTTACCGGGACAGGGGGTGATTCACCCCTCCACTTT.

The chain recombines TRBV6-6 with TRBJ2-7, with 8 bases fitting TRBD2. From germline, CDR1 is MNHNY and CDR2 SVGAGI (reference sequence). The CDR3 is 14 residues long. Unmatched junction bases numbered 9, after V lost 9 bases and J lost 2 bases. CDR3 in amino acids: CASTPAGAPYEQYF. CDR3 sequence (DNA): TGTGCCAGTACACCAGCGGGAGCCCCCTACGAGCAGTACTTC.

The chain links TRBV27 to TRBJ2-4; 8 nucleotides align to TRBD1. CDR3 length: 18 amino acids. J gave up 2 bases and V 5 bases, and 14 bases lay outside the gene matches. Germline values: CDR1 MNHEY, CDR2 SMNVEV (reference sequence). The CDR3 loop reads CASSRQGAVGVSKNIQYF. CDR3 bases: TGTGCCAGCAGTCGCCAGGGGGCGGTCGGGGTTTCCAAAAACATTCAGTACTTC.